The TCR beta chain described here comes from a study of T cells and Merkel cell carcinoma outcomes. Study observations and caveats: In Merkel cell carcinoma, repertoire and T-cell density reportedly predicted outcomes.

Concerning this clone itself: Its antigen is not identified.

The protocol was immunoSEQ multiplex PCR, while the TCRdb copy is restricted to in-frame clones and leaves out a portion. Here the sample spans some 9,400 clones, 84% being singletons. Looked up from germline, CDR1 is MNHEY and CDR2 is SVGAGI. The ends lost 10 bases at V and 7 bases at J; junction bases unmatched: 11. The CDR3 contains 13 residues. Sequenced input: tumor tissue from Merkel cell carcinoma. This sequence originates from a human donor with Merkel cell carcinoma. This chain joins TRBV6-5 and TRBJ1-2; 8 nucleotides agree with TRBD1. The CDR3 region is CATEDPGGRGYTF. The CDR3 DNA is TGTGCCACCGAGGACCCAGGGGGCCGTGGCTACACCTTC.